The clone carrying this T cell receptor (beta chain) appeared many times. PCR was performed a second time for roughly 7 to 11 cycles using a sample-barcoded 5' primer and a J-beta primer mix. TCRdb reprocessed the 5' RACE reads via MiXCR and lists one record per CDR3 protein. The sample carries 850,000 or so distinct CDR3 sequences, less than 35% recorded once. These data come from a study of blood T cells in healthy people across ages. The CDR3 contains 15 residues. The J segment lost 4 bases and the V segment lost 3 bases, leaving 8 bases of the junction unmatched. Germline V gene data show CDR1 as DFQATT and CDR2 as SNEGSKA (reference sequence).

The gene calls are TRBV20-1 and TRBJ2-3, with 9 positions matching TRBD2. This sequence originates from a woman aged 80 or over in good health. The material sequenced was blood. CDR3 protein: CSASRVGGGADTQYF. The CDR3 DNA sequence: TGCAGTGCTAGCCGTGTGGGCGGGGGGGCAGATACGCAGTATTTT.